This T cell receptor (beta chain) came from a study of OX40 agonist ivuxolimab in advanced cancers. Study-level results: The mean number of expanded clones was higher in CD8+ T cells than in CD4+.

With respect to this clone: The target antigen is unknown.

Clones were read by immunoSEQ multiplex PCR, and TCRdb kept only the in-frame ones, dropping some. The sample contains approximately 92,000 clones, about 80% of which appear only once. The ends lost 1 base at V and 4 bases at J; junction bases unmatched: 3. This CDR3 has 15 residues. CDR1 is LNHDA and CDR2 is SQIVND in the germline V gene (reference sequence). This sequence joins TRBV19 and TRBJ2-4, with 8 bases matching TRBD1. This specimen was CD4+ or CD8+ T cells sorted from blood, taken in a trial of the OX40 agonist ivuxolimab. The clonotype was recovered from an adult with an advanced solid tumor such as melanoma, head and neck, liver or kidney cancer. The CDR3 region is CASSIAGTGKNIQYF. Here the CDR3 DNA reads TGTGCCAGTAGTATAGCAGGGACAGGTAAAAACATTCAGTACTTC.